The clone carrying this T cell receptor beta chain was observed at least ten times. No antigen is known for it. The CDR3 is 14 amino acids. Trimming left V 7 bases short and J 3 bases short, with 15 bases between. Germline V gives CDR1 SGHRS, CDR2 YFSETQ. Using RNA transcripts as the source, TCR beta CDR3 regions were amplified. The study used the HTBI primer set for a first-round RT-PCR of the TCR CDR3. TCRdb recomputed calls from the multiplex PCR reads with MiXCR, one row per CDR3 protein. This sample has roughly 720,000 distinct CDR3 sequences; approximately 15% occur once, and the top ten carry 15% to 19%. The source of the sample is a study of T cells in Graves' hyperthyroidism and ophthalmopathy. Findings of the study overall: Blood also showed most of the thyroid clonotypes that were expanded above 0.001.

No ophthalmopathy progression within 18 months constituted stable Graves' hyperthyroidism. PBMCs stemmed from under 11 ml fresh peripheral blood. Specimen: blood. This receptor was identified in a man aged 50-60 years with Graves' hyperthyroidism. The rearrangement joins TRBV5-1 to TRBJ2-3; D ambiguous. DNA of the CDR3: TGCGCCAGCGGCTACCAGTCAGGAACAGATACGCAGTATTTT. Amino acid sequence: CASGYQSGTDTQYF.